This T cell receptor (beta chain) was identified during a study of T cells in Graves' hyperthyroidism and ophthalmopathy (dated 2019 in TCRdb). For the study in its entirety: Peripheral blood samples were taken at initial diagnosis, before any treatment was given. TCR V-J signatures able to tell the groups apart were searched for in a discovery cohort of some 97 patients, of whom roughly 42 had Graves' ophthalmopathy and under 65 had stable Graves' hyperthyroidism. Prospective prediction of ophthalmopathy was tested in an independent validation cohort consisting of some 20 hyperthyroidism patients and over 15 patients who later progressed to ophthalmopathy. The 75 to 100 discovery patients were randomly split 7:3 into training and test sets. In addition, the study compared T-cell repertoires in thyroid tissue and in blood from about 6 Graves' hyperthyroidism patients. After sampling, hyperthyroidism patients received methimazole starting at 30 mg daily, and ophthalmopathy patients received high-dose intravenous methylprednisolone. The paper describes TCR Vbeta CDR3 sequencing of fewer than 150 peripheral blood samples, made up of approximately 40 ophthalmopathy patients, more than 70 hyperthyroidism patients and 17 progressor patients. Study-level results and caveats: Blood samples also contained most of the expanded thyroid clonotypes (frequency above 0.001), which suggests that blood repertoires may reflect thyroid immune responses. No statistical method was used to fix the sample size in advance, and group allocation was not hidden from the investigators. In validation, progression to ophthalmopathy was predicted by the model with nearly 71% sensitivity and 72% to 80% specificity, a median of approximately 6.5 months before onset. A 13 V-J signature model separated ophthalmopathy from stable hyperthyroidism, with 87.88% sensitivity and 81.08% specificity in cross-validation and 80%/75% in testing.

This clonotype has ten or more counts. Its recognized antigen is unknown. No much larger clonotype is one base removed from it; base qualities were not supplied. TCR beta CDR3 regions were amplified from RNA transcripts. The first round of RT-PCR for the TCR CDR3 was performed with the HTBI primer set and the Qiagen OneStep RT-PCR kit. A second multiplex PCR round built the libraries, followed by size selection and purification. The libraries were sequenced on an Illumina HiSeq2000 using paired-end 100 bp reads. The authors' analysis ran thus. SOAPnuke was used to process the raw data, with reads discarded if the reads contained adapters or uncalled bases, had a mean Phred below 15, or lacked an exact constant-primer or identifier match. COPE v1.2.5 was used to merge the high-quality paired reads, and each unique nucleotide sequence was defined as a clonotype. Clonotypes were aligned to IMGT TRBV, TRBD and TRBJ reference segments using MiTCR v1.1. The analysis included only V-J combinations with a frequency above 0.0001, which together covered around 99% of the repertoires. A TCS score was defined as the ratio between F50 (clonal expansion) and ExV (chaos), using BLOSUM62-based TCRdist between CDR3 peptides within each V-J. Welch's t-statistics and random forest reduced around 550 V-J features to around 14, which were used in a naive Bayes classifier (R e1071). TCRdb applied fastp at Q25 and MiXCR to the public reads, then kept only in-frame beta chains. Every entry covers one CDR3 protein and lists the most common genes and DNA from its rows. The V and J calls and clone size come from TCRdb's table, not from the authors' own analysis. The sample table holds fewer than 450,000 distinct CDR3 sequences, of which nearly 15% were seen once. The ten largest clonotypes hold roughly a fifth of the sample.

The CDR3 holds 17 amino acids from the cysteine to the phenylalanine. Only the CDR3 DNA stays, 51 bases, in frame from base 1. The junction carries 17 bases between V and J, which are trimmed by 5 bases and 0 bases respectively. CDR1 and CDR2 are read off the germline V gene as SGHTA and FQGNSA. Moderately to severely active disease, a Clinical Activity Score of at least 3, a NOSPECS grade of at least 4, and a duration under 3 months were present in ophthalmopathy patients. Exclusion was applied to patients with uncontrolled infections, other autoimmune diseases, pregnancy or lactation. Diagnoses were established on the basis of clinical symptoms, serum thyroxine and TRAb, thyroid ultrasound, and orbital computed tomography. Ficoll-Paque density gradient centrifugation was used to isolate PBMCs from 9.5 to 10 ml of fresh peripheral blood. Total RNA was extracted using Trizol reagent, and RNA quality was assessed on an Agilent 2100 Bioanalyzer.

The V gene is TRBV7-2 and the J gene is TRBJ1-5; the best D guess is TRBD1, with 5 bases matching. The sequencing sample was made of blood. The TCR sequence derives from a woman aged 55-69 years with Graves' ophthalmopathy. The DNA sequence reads TGTGCCAGCAGCACTAGGGGACGGACAAATAGCAATCAGCCCCAGCATTTT. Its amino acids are CASSTRGRTNSNQPQHF.